The sequence of this T cell receptor beta chain was determined in a study of regulatory T cells. Broader study findings: Control CD8+ cells showed a nonsignificant trend toward higher Shannon entropy than patient CD8+ cells.

The PCR used 52 TRBV and 13 TRBJ primers. Only in-frame clones appear in the TCRdb table, and some are missing; sequencing was by immunoSEQ multiplex PCR. The table shows more than 15,000 clones, with 92% occurring only once. Germline V gene sequence: CDR1 KGHSH, CDR2 LQKENI. This CDR3 comprises 13 residues. With V trimmed by 3 bases and J by 9 bases, 5 bases remained unmatched. Points on this clone: Its specificity is unknown.

Every patient with CD3G deficiency had evidence of autoimmunity. At testing, patients were 2 to 39 years old, with reduced naive and increased memory T-cell proportions. The sample was CD8+ T cells sorted from blood. The receptor was derived from a person aged 18 to 29 with CD3G deficiency. The chain uses TRBV18 and TRBJ1-5; the match to TRBD1 covers 7 bases. The CDR3 is CASSPHRGPPQHF. CDR3 nucleotide sequence: TGTGCCAGCTCACCTCACAGGGGTCCGCCCCAGCATTTT.